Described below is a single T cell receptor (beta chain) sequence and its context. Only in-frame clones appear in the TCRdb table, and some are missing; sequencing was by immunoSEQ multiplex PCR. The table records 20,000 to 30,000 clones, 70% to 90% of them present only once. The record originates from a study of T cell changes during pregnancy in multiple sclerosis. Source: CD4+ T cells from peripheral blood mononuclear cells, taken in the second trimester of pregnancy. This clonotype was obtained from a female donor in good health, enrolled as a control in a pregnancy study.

The CDR3 reads CAISDLGDRYEQYF. DNA for the CDR3: TGTGCCATCAGTGACCTAGGGGACAGGTACGAGCAGTACTTC. The chain couples TRBV10-3 to TRBJ2-7; 8 bases agree with TRBD1. Germline trimming cut 3 bases from V and 4 bases from J; bases unmatched to any gene: 5. The CDR3 is 14 residues long. The germline CDR1 and CDR2 sequences are ENHRY and SYGVKD.